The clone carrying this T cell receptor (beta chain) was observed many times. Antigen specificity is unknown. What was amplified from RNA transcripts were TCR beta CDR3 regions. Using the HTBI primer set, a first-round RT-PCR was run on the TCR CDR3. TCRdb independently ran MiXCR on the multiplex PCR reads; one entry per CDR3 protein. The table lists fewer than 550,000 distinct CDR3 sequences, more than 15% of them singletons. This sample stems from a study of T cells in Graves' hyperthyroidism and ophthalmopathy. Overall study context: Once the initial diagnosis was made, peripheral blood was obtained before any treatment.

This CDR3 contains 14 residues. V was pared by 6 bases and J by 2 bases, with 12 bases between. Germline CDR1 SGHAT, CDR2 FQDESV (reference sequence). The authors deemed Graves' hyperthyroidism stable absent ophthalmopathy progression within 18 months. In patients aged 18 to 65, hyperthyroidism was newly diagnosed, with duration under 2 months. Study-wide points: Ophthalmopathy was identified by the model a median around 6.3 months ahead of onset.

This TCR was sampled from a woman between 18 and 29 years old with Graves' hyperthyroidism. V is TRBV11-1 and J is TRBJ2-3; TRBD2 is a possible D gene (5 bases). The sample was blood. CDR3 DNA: TGTGCCAGCAGTTTTTCCGGGAACACAGATACGCAGTATTTT. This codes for CASSFSGNTDTQYF.